This T cell receptor (beta chain) is drawn from a study of T cell responses to AZD1222 COVID-19 vaccine. Study-wide results and caveats: Scientists sampled the repertoires only once the peak T cell response had passed.

The CDR3 is made up of 15 amino acids. The germline V gene has CDR1 MNHEY and CDR2 SMNVEV (reference sequence). The V end lost 2 bases, the J end lost 4 bases, and 14 bases lay between the germline ends. To note about this clone: The antigen remains undetermined.

Only in-frame clones appear in the TCRdb table, and some are missing; sequencing was by immunoSEQ multiplex PCR. The repertoire holds 98,000 or so clones, with around nine tenths as singletons. This receptor was obtained from an adult who received the AZD1222 COVID-19 vaccine. The rearrangement joins TRBV27 to TRBJ2-5, with D unresolved. Sequenced material: peripheral blood, taken 28 days after the second AZD1222 dose. The CDR3: CASSLRWSSLETQYF. CDR3 sequence (DNA): TGTGCCAGCAGTTTACGGTGGAGTAGCCTAGAGACCCAGTACTTC.